The T cell receptor (beta chain) under discussion was sequenced for a study of T cells in narcolepsy. Across the study: Enrolled donors included narcolepsy type 1 or type 2 patients and healthy controls.

In germline, CDR1 is MRHNA, CDR2 SNTAGT. With 4 bases removed from V and 0 bases from J, the gap between germline ends came to 10 bases. This CDR3 contains 15 residues. This clone was detected only a few times. Antigen: not known. The table came from immunoSEQ multiplex PCR; TCRdb's copy has only in-frame clones and leaves some out. The sample carries about 10,000 clones, approximately 70% recorded once. Regarding the study as a whole: HCRT-specific and TRIB2-specific autoreactive clonotypes appeared among same-patient CSF and blood CD4+ clonotypes.

The sample consisted of CD45RA- memory CD8+ T cells from PBMCs. The chain recombines TRBV6-4 with TRBJ2-1; D gene uncertain. This TCR came from a human donor with narcolepsy. The CDR3 coding sequence is TGTGCCAGCAGTGCTGGCGCTGGCTCCTACAATGAGCAGTTCTTC. This gives the protein CASSAGAGSYNEQFF.